The 21 T cell receptor beta chains reported below all come from one sample, sequenced in a study of immune cell composition in non-small cell lung cancer. Normal lung was taken at the farthest possible site, at least 3 cm from tumour. The protocol was immunoSEQ multiplex PCR, while the TCRdb copy is restricted to in-frame clones and leaves out a portion. The sample gives over a thousand clones, around 80% of which show up once; roughly 12% is in the top ten. The sample comprised non-adjacent lung tissue. The receptors originated from a human donor with non-small cell lung cancer.

The chain is built from TRBV5-6 and TRBJ1-6; no reliable D call. Germline V gives CDR1 SGHDT, CDR2 YYEEEE. The germline V and J ends were trimmed by 2 bases and 7 bases, with 13 bases remaining between them. The CDR3 length is 15 residues. CDR3 sequence: CASSLRVSGNSPLHF. As DNA, the CDR3 is TGTGCCAGCAGCTTAAGGGTCAGCGGGAATTCACCCCTCCACTTT. Full variable domain (remainder filled in from reference TRBV5-6 and TRBJ1-6): DAGVTQSPTHLIKTRGQQVTLRCSPKSGHDTVSWYQQALGQGPQFIFQYYEEEERQRGNFPDRFSGHQFPNYSSELNVNALLLGDSALYLCASSLRVSGNSPLHFGNGTRLTVT.

The V call is TRBV7-9, the J call TRBJ1-5; weak D call: TRBD1 (5 bases). Per germline, CDR1 SEHNR and CDR2 FQNEAQ (reference sequence). The CDR3 runs 13 residues. The ends were cut back, 5 bases at V and 2 bases at J, with 7 bases in the middle. CDR3 in amino acids: CASSPGGNQPQHF. Here the CDR3 DNA reads TGTGCCAGCAGCCCGGGGGGCAATCAGCCCCAGCATTTT.

The chain recombines TRBV20-1 with TRBJ1-1; 7 bases are shared with TRBD1. CDR3 length: 11 amino acids. In germline, CDR1 is DFQATT, CDR2 SNEGSKA (reference sequence). V shed 3 bases and J 6 bases; nucleotides not matched to a gene: 1. The DNA for the CDR3 is TGCAGTGCTAGGGGGACAGCTGAAGCTTTCTTT. Translation: CSARGTAEAFF.

V is TRBV11-2 and J is TRBJ2-1, with TRBD2 identical over 10 bases. From germline, CDR1 is SGHAT and CDR2 FQNNGV. The CDR3 length is 16 residues. The junction had 8 bases not matched to a gene; V was cut back by 4 bases and J by 5 bases. The CDR3: CASSSLSGRANNEQFF. CDR3 DNA: TGTGCCAGCAGCTCCCTAAGCGGGAGGGCCAACAATGAGCAGTTCTTC.

In its sample, this clone was seen a few times. This chain uses TRBV5-1 with TRBJ2-1, with D possibly matching TRBD2 (6 bases). Germline V gene sequence: CDR1 SGHRS, CDR2 YFSETQ. The CDR3 is 12 residues long. Trimming left V 7 bases short and J 8 bases short, with 13 bases between. The CDR3 nucleotides read TGCGCCAGCGGTGGGGGAGGCGATGAGCAGTTCTTC. Translated: CASGGGGDEQFF.

The J gene is TRBJ2-1, the V gene TRBV11-1; maybe TRBD2 (6 bases). Trimming stripped 6 bases from V and 7 bases from J, with 22 bases between. The germline gives CDR1 SGHAT, CDR2 FQDESV (reference sequence). The length of the CDR3 is 16 residues. CDR3 in DNA: TGTGCCAGCAGTCCAGTTCCCGGGAGTTCTCAAAATGAGCAGTTCTTC. Protein: CASSPVPGSSQNEQFF. Full variable domain (rest looked up from reference TRBV11-1 and TRBJ2-1): EAEVAQSPRYKITEKSQAVAFWCDPISGHATLYWYRQILGQGPELLVQFQDESVVDDSQLPKDRFSAERLKGVDSTLKIQPAELGDSAMYLCASSPVPGSSQNEQFFGPGTRLTVL.

V is TRBV29-1 and J is TRBJ2-3; 13 bases are a match to TRBD2. The CDR3 has 14 amino acids. With 6 bases clipped from V and 4 bases from J, the junction kept 4 bases outside the gene matches. Germline values: CDR1 SQVTM, CDR2 ANQGSEA. This CDR3 is CSVWTSGRPDTQYF. The CDR3 DNA reads as TGCAGCGTATGGACTAGCGGGAGACCAGATACGCAGTATTTT.

The chain combines TRBV9 with TRBJ1-2, with 8 bases identical to TRBD1. The CDR3 extends over 13 amino acids. Trimming took 4 bases from V and 8 from J; bases not matched to a gene: 7. Germline V gene sequence: CDR1 SGDLS, CDR2 YYNGEE. The CDR3 reads CASSRQGAGGYTF. The CDR3 DNA reads as TGTGCCAGCAGCCGCCAGGGGGCTGGAGGCTACACCTTC.

This clone was seen a handful of times. This CDR3 is CASSFLSEQYF. The CDR3 DNA follows: TGTGCCAGCAGTTTTCTTAGCGAGCAGTACTTC. This rearrangement joins TRBV27 to TRBJ2-7; the D is unclear. Germline CDR1 and CDR2: MNHEY and SMNVEV (reference sequence). Trimming stripped 3 bases from V and 6 bases from J, with 6 bases between. The CDR3 is 11 amino acids.

This clone occurred a few times. J is TRBJ2-3 and V is TRBV10-2; 7 nucleotides agree with TRBD1. Germline values: CDR1 WSHSY, CDR2 SAAADI. V shed 4 bases and J 3 bases; nucleotides not matched to a gene: 7. The length of the CDR3 is 15 residues. CDR3 region: CASSANRGVTDTQYF. The CDR3 coding sequence is TGCGCCAGCAGTGCTAACAGGGGAGTAACAGATACGCAGTATTTT.

This chain links TRBV18 with TRBJ2-3; no clear D. V dropped 2 bases and J dropped 0 bases, with 9 bases sitting between them. Per germline, CDR1 KGHSH and CDR2 LQKENI. This CDR3 comprises 15 residues. The CDR3 coding sequence is TGTGCCAGCTCACCAAGCTACCTTAGCACAGATACGCAGTATTTT. It codes for CASSPSYLSTDTQYF.

The V and J genes are TRBV18 and TRBJ2-7, with D perhaps TRBD2 (6 bases). The CDR3 totals 15 residues. Germline values: CDR1 KGHSH, CDR2 LQKENI. V lost 0 bases and J 2 bases, leaving 11 bases between the germline ends. CDR3 in DNA: TGTGCCAGCTCACCACCTTCGCGGGGCACCTACGAGCAGTACTTC. This gives the protein CASSPPSRGTYEQYF.

The gene calls are TRBV18 and TRBJ1-1; D unclear. Trimming took 3 bases from V and 7 from J, leaving 15 bases between them. The CDR3 runs 14 residues. CDR1 KGHSH and CDR2 LQKENI come from the germline V gene. CDR3 loop: CASSPGAGIGEAFF. The CDR3 DNA reads TGTGCCAGCTCACCGGGTGCGGGGATCGGTGAAGCTTTCTTT.

Comments on this clone: The junction departs from germline at one end; a sequencing error may be responsible. This chain links TRBV7-7 with TRBJ2-5, with D possibly being TRBD2 (5 bases). Per germline, CDR1 SSHAT and CDR2 FNYEAQ (reference sequence). The CDR3 consists of 15 residues. CDR3 sequence reads: CASSLGRTSQETQYF. The CDR3, as DNA: TGTGCTAGCAGCTTAGGACGCACTAGCCAAGAGACCCAGTACTTC.

This clone was counted a few times. This chain links TRBV2 with TRBJ1-2; 7 nucleotides match TRBD1. The V segment lost 8 bases and the J segment 4 bases; nucleotides outside the gene matches: 1. This CDR3 spans 11 amino acids. Germline V gene sequence: CDR1 SNHLY, CDR2 FYNNEI. The CDR3 here is CASGDSYGYTF. CDR3 sequence (DNA): TGTGCCAGCGGGGACAGCTATGGCTACACCTTC.

J is TRBJ1-5 and V is TRBV5-1, with D possibly being TRBD1 (5 bases). CDR1 and CDR2 from the germline V gene are SGHRS and YFSETQ. The CDR3 sequence is 15 residues long. The CDR3 is CAIRQFRAYGQPQHF. The CDR3 DNA reads as TGCGCTATAAGACAATTCAGGGCTTACGGTCAGCCCCAGCATTTT.

This clone was seen only a few times. The chain carries TRBV28 and TRBJ2-3; 11 nucleotides match TRBD2. J lost 5 bases, V lost 6 bases, and 13 bases had no gene match. This CDR3 has 17 residues. CDR1 is MDHEN, CDR2 SYDVKM, per germline. In DNA, the CDR3 is TGTGCCAGCAGGAGGGGATCCGCTAGCGGGAGGAAAGATACGCAGTATTTT. Its protein product is CASRRGSASGRKDTQYF.

The J gene is TRBJ1-6, the V gene TRBV19; unclear D gene. V lost 2 bases to trimming and J lost 7 bases, with 9 bases between them. The V gene's germline CDR1 is LNHDA and CDR2 SQIVND (reference sequence). The length of the CDR3 is 14 residues. This chain's CDR3 is CASSISYSNSPLHF. DNA of the CDR3: TGTGCCAGTAGTATATCTTACTCGAATTCACCCCTCCACTTT.

J is TRBJ2-7 and V is TRBV6-1, with D perhaps matching TRBD2 (6 bases). Trimming removed 4 bases at V and 5 bases at J, with 18 bases between. Germline V gene sequence: CDR1 MNHNS, CDR2 SASEGT. The CDR3 consists of 15 residues. The CDR3 coding sequence is TGTGCCAGCAGTGGGGCCGGGACTCCATTCGACGAGCAGTACTTC. It codes for CASSGAGTPFDEQYF.

The rearrangement links TRBV19 to TRBJ1-4, with D perhaps matching TRBD1 (6 bases). Germline V CDR1 and CDR2: LNHDA, SQIVND (reference sequence). This CDR3 spans 17 amino acids. The V gene lost 1 base and the J gene lost 3 bases, with 15 bases spanning the gap. In DNA, the CDR3 is TGTGCCAGTAGTATAGGAGGGGGACGGACCTCTAATGAAAAACTGTTTTTT. Its translation: CASSIGGGRTSNEKLFF.

Here the CDR3 DNA reads TGTGCCAGCAGGATAAACGAGCAGGGTCACGAGCAGTACTTC. It is translated as CASRINEQGHEQYF. This chain links TRBV6-8 with TRBJ2-7; D is perhaps TRBD1 (5 bases). The V end was cut by 6 bases, the J end by 5 bases, with 17 bases between. Germline V gene lookup returns CDR1 MNHGY and CDR2 SAAAGT. The CDR3 contains 14 residues.